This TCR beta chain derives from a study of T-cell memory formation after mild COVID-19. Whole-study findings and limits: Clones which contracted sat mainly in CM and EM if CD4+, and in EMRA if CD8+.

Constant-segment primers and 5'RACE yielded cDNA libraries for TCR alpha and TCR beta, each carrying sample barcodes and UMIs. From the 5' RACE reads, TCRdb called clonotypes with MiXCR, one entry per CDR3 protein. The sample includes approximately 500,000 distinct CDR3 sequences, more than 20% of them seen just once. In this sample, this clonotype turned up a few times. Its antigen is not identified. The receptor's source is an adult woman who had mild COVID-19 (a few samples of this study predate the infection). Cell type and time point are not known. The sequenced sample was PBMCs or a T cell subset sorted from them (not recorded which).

This CDR3 is CASSFAYRDKNIQYF. CDR3 nucleotide sequence: TGTGCCAGCAGTTTTGCGTACCGGGACAAAAACATTCAGTACTTC. The chain links TRBV27 to TRBJ2-4, with D perhaps TRBD2 (5 bases). The CDR3 is made up of 15 amino acids. With 3 bases removed from V and 3 bases from J, the gap between germline ends came to 12 bases. Germline CDR1 MNHEY, CDR2 SMNVEV (reference sequence).